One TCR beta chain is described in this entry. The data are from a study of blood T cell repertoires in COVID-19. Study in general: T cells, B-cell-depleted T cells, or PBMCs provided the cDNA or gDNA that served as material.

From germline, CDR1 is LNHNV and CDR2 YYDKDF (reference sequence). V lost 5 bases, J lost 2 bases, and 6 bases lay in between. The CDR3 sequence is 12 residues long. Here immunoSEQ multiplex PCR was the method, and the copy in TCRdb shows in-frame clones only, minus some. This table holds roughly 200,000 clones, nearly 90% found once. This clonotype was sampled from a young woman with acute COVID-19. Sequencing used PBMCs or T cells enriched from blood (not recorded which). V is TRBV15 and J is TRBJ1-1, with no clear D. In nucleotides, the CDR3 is TGTGCCACCAGCGGGCTCAACACTGAAGCTTTCTTT. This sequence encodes CATSGLNTEAFF.